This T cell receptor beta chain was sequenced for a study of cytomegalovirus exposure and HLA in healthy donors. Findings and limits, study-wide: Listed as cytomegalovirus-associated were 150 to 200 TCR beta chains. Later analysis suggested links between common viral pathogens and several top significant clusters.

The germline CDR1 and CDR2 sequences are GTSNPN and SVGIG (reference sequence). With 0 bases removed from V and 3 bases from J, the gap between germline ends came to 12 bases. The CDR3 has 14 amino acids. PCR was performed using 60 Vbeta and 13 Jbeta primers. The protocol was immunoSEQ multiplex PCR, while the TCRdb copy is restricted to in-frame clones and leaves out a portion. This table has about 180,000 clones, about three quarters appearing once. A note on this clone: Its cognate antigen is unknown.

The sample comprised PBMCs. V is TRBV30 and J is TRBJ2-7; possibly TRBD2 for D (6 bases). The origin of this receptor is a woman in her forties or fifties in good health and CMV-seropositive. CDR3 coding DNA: TGTGCCTGGAGTGTGGTATGGGGGGACTACGAGCAGTACTTC. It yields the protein CAWSVVWGDYEQYF.